This entry lists 15 T cell receptor beta chains sequenced from one sample in a study of cytomegalovirus exposure and HLA in healthy donors. A multiplex PCR was run with 60 Vbeta primers and 13 Jbeta primers. TCRdb's table, derived via immunoSEQ multiplex PCR, lists solely in-frame clones and lacks some. Here the sample spans around 140,000 clones, approximately 82% being singletons. Sequenced sample: PBMCs. The receptor set was obtained from a woman in her sixties or seventies in good health and CMV-seropositive.

V gene TRBV12-5 combines with J gene TRBJ2-5; 13 positions agree with TRBD2. CDR1 LGHNT and CDR2 FRNRAP come from the germline V gene. Unmatched junction bases numbered 8, after V lost 6 bases and J lost 4 bases. The CDR3 has 16 residues. In DNA form, the CDR3 reads TGTGCTAGTGGCTCTGGACTAGCGGGAGTGGGAGAGACCCAGTACTTC. Translated, it gives CASGSGLAGVGETQYF.

The chain is built from TRBV29-1 and TRBJ1-2, with TRBD1 as a possible D gene (6 bases). Trimming took 7 bases from V and 1 from J, leaving 19 bases between them. This CDR3 is 15 amino acids long. Germline loops: CDR1 SQVTM, CDR2 ANQGSEA. The DNA of the CDR3 is TGCAGCGCAGTCCGTGGAGTAGGGGGTAACTATGGCTACACCTTC. Translation gives CSAVRGVGGNYGYTF.

CDR3: CASSEGTASGNTIYF. The DNA for the CDR3 is TGTGCCAGCAGTGAAGGGACAGCCTCTGGAAACACCATATATTTT. The chain joins TRBV6-1 to TRBJ1-3, with D tentatively TRBD1 (6 bases). V lost 1 base and J 0 bases, leaving 7 bases between the germline ends. Germline-derived CDR1 and CDR2 are MNHNS and SASEGT. This CDR3 is built from 15 residues.

The chain has TRBV27 and TRBJ2-1; tentatively, D is TRBD2 (6 bases). Germline values: CDR1 MNHEY, CDR2 SMNVEV (reference sequence). There are 17 residues in the CDR3. V lost 5 bases and J lost 5, with 22 bases in between. The CDR3 protein is CASSTLFGSDPNNEQFF. As DNA, the CDR3 is TGTGCCAGCAGTACCCTCTTCGGGAGCGACCCAAACAATGAGCAGTTCTTC.

V and J are TRBV29-1 and TRBJ1-3; D might be TRBD1 (6 bases). The CDR3 has 13 residues. V lost 4 bases and J 9 bases, leaving 16 bases between the germline ends. Looked up from germline, CDR1 is SQVTM and CDR2 is ANQGSEA. The CDR3 nucleotides are TGCAGCGTTGGTACAGGGCTGGAAGGCACCATATATTTT. Translation: CSVGTGLEGTIYF. The entire variable domain, with the rest obtained from reference TRBV29-1 and TRBJ1-3, is as follows: SAVISQKPSRDICQRGTSLTIQCQVDSQVTMMFWYRQQPGQSLTLIATANQGSEATYESGFVIDKFPISRPNLTFSTLTVSNMSPEDSSIYLCSVGTGLEGTIYFGEGSWLTVV.

This clone was detected a few times. The chain combines TRBV28 with TRBJ1-5; TRBD1 matches 8 bases. Per germline, CDR1 MDHEN and CDR2 SYDVKM. Germline trimming cut 4 bases from V and 9 bases from J; bases unmatched to any gene: 8. The CDR3 runs to 14 residues. The CDR3 here is CASSSGTGLGPQHF. CDR3 DNA sequence: TGTGCCAGCAGTTCCGGGACAGGCCTCGGGCCCCAGCATTTT.

The chain uses TRBV6-1 and TRBJ2-1, with D unclear. The germline V and J ends were trimmed by 4 bases and 0 bases, with 10 bases remaining between them. The length of the CDR3 is 15 residues. Germline CDR1 MNHNS, CDR2 SASEGT. Here the CDR3 reads CASSGYHSSYNEQFF. Written as DNA, the CDR3 is TGTGCCAGCAGTGGGTACCATAGCTCCTACAATGAGCAGTTCTTC.

The chain recombines TRBV5-1 with TRBJ2-7; 11 bases match TRBD1. J lost 2 bases, V lost 3 bases, and 4 bases had no gene match. Per germline, CDR1 SGHRS and CDR2 YFSETQ. The CDR3 has 15 residues. The CDR3 DNA follows: TGCGCCAGCAGCTCGGGACAGGGGGTAGCCTACGAGCAGTACTTC. Encoded protein: CASSSGQGVAYEQYF.

This clone was observed a few times. The V gene is TRBV11-3, the J gene TRBJ2-3, with D perhaps TRBD2 (5 bases). Trimming stripped 0 bases from V and 0 bases from J, with 13 bases between. Germline V lookup: CDR1 SGHNT, CDR2 YENEEA. There are 17 residues in the CDR3. As DNA, the CDR3 is TGTGCCAGCAGCTTAGATCCAGCGCGGACTAGCACAGATACGCAGTATTTT. Translation gives CASSLDPARTSTDTQYF.

This CDR3 reads CASSKQSADTQYF. In DNA, the CDR3 is TGTGCCAGCAGTAAACAATCAGCAGATACGCAGTATTTT. V is TRBV6-6 and J is TRBJ2-3; the D is unclear. CDR3 length: 13 amino acids. Germline V gives CDR1 MNHNY, CDR2 SVGAGI (reference sequence). Trimming pared 5 bases from V and 4 bases from J, leaving 10 bases between.

V is TRBV2 and J is TRBJ2-7; 14 nucleotides align to TRBD2. The CDR3 consists of 14 residues. Germline V gives CDR1 SNHLY, CDR2 FYNNEI. Trimming cost V 2 bases and J 12 bases; bases outside gene matches: 6. The CDR3: CASSEWGLAGVMYF. The CDR3 nucleotides are TGTGCCAGCAGTGAATGGGGACTAGCGGGAGTGATGTACTTC.

The chain joins TRBV18 to TRBJ1-1, with 8 bases fitting TRBD1. Germline CDR1 reads KGHSH; CDR2 reads LQKENI. This CDR3 has 17 amino acids. Trimming cost V 3 bases and J 1 base; bases outside gene matches: 10. The CDR3: CASSPGQGGSRNTEAFF. The CDR3 DNA follows: TGTGCCAGCTCACCCGGACAGGGAGGATCTAGGAACACTGAAGCTTTCTTT.

The chain carries TRBV7-9 and TRBJ2-7; a weak D match, TRBD2 (6 bases). The CDR3 is made up of 14 amino acids. V was cut by 5 bases and J by 0 bases, with 11 bases left in between. Germline lookup yields CDR1 SEHNR and CDR2 FQNEAQ (reference sequence). CDR3 sequence: CASSNRDSSYEQYF. The CDR3 coding sequence is TGTGCCAGCAGCAACCGGGACTCCTCCTACGAGCAGTACTTC.

The V and J genes are TRBV30 and TRBJ2-7; 7 bases fit TRBD1. The trim removed 1 base at V and 2 bases at J, leaving 8 bases unmatched. This CDR3 is 15 amino acids long. Germline loops: CDR1 GTSNPN, CDR2 SVGIG (reference sequence). This chain's CDR3 is CAWSETDRVAYEQYF. CDR3 coding DNA: TGTGCCTGGAGTGAAACCGACAGGGTTGCCTACGAGCAGTACTTC.

The V gene is TRBV27, the J gene TRBJ2-6, with D possibly matching TRBD1 (6 bases). V was pared by 5 bases and J by 4 bases, with 21 bases between. This CDR3 is 18 amino acids long. Per germline, CDR1 MNHEY and CDR2 SMNVEV (reference sequence). The CDR3 loop is CASSGMTGSDGGANVLTF. CDR3 bases: TGTGCCAGCAGTGGGATGACAGGCTCCGATGGAGGGGCCAACGTCCTGACTTTC.